The 11 T cell receptor beta chains given below trace back to one sample, sequenced in a study of blood T cell repertoires in COVID-19. Only in-frame clones appear in the TCRdb table, and some are missing; sequencing was by immunoSEQ multiplex PCR. The sample lists more than 250,000 clones, nearly 90% seen once, with 0.65% to 0.8% in the top ten. Sequencing was carried out using peripheral blood. Receptor source: a human donor in a cohort sampled during active COVID-19.

The V and J genes are TRBV28 and TRBJ2-7, with 9 bases fitting TRBD1. V was clipped by 8 bases and J by 0 bases; unmatched bases: 8. The CDR3 contains 15 residues. Per the germline V gene, CDR1 is MDHEN and CDR2 is SYDVKM. CDR3 sequence reads: CASGTSTGGSYEQYF. CDR3 nucleotides: TGTGCCAGCGGAACGTCGACAGGGGGCTCCTACGAGCAGTACTTC.

J is TRBJ2-7 and V is TRBV6-6; 7 nucleotides line up with TRBD1. The germline gives CDR1 MNHNY, CDR2 SVGAGI (reference sequence). The CDR3 contains 16 residues. J lost 1 base, V lost 4 bases, and 10 bases had no gene match. In DNA, the CDR3 is TGTGCCAGCAGTTCAGGGCAGGGGGTGCGGTCCTACGAGCAGTACTTC. Protein product: CASSSGQGVRSYEQYF.

The chain has TRBV5-6 and TRBJ1-6; the D gene is possibly TRBD1 (6 bases). The CDR3 has 15 residues. The germline gives CDR1 SGHDT, CDR2 YYEEEE. Trimming cost V 0 bases and J 5 bases, with 9 bases left between them. This CDR3 is CASSLEGENNSPLHF. The CDR3 region has the DNA TGTGCCAGCAGCTTGGAGGGGGAAAATAATTCACCCCTCCACTTT.

The rearrangement joins TRBV24-1 to TRBJ1-2, with TRBD1 matching over 9 bases. Per the germline V gene, CDR1 is KGHDR and CDR2 is SFDVKD. The CDR3 loop spans 17 amino acids. After removal of 5 bases from V and 2 bases from J, the junction contained 11 bases not matched to a gene. The CDR3 sequence is CATSAVYGTGTNYGYTF. In nucleotides, the CDR3 is TGTGCCACCAGTGCGGTTTACGGGACAGGGACCAACTATGGCTACACCTTC.

This clone was observed a single time. V and J are TRBV7-3 and TRBJ2-6; no clear D. Germline assignment: CDR1 SGHTA and CDR2 FQGTGA. The CDR3 runs 16 residues. V was cut by 0 bases and J by 1 base, with 7 bases left in between. The CDR3 DNA reads as TGTGCCAGCAGCTTAACGTCAGGATCTGGGGCCAACGTCCTGACTTTC. This encodes CASSLTSGSGANVLTF.

This chain connects TRBV19 to TRBJ1-6; D is uncertain. This CDR3 is 17 amino acids long. Germline V lookup: CDR1 LNHDA, CDR2 SQIVND (reference sequence). Between the trimmed V and J ends, which lost 5 bases and 2 bases, there was a span of 16 bases. The CDR3 protein is CASSPDGGRTYNSPLHF. In DNA form, the CDR3 reads TGTGCCAGTAGTCCGGACGGTGGGAGGACCTATAATTCACCCCTCCACTTT.

This chain uses TRBV27 with TRBJ1-2; no reliable D call. The V end lost 5 bases, the J end lost 6 bases, and 16 bases lay between the germline ends. The germline V gene encodes CDR1 MNHEY and CDR2 SMNVEV (reference sequence). There are 14 residues in the CDR3. Written as DNA, the CDR3 is TGTGCCAGCAGTACCGTACGGGATTTTGATGGCTACACCTTC. It yields the protein CASSTVRDFDGYTF.

The chain is built from TRBV28 and TRBJ1-5; TRBD1 matches at 7 bases. The trim removed 5 bases at V and 2 bases at J, leaving 6 bases unmatched. Germline V lookup: CDR1 MDHEN, CDR2 SYDVKM. The CDR3 spans 15 residues. The CDR3 DNA follows: TGTGCCAGCAGTCTACAGGGGCACGGCAATCAGCCCCAGCATTTT. Translated: CASSLQGHGNQPQHF.

This sequence joins TRBV7-2 and TRBJ2-7; the match to TRBD1 covers 7 bases. J was trimmed by 5 bases and V by 6 bases; bases with no gene match: 7. The germline gives CDR1 SGHTA, CDR2 FQGNSA. This CDR3 contains 13 residues. This CDR3 is CASRPGQAHEQYF. The DNA for the CDR3 is TGTGCCAGCAGGCCCGGACAGGCCCACGAGCAGTACTTC. Full variable domain (remainder filled in from reference TRBV7-2 and TRBJ2-7): GAGVSQSPSNKVTEKGKDVELRCDPISGHTALYWYRQSLGQGLEFLIYFQGNSAPDKSGLPSDRFSAERTGGSVSTLTIQRTQQEDSAVYLCASRPGQAHEQYFGPGTRLTVT.

DNA of the CDR3: TGTGCCAGCAGCTTACAGGGGGCGAGGGAGCAGTACTTC. It yields the protein CASSLQGAREQYF. This chain uses TRBV7-2 with TRBJ2-7; 8 nucleotides align to TRBD1. Germline trimming cut 2 bases from V and 7 bases from J; bases unmatched to any gene: 4. Per germline, CDR1 SGHTA and CDR2 FQGNSA. This CDR3 contains 13 residues. Together with reference TRBV7-2 and TRBJ2-7, the CDR3 gives the full variable domain: GAGVSQSPSNKVTEKGKDVELRCDPISGHTALYWYRQSLGQGLEFLIYFQGNSAPDKSGLPSDRFSAERTGGSVSTLTIQRTQQEDSAVYLCASSLQGAREQYFGPGTRLTVT.

J is TRBJ2-7 and V is TRBV4-3, with 8 bases fitting TRBD1. This CDR3 region has 15 residues. The germline gives CDR1 LGHNA, CDR2 YSLEER. Trimming cost V 1 base and J 1 base; bases outside gene matches: 3. CDR3 residues: CASSQARTGSYEQYF. CDR3 coding DNA: TGCGCCAGCAGCCAAGCCCGGACAGGGTCCTACGAGCAGTACTTC.